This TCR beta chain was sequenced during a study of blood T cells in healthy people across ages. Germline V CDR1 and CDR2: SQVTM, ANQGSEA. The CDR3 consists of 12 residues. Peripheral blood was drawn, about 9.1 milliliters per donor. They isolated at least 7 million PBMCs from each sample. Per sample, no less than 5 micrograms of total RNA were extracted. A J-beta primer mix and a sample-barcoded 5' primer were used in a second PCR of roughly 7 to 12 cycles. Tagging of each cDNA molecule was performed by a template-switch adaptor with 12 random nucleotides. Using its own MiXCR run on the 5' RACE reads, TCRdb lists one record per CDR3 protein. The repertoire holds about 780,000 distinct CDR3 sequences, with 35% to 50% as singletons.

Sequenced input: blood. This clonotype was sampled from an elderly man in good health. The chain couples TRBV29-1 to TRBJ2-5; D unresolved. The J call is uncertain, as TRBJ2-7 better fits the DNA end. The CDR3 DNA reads TGCAGCGTTGATGACGCTCGTTCCGAGCAGTACTTC. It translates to CSVDDARSEQYF.